The rows below give T cell receptor beta chains drawn from one sample of a study of human T cells and chemical hapten exposure. TCRdb itself ran the RACE reads through MiXCR, one entry per CDR3 protein. The repertoire consists of about 140,000 distinct CDR3 sequences, with roughly 10% occurring once and the leading ten covering about 1.4%. The source was whole blood, collected in connection with sensitization to the hapten diphenylcyclopropenone (DPC). Receptors originate from a woman in her fifties or sixties with alopecia areata. Some clones in this sample may be carry-over from other donors' samples. Each CDR3 is given with its conserved first and last residue. The D gene is left open where the match is weak. The size field is filled for only some rows; it gives once, few, many or a size class.

d_gene: -
abundance: few
j_gene: TRBJ2-2
v_gene: TRBV12-3/TRBV12-4
CDR3aa: CASSLTVGGELFF
CDR3nt: TGTGCCAGCAGTTTGACAGTTGGCGGGGAGCTGTTTTTT

d_gene: -
abundance: few
j_gene: TRBJ2-7
v_gene: TRBV15
CDR3aa: CATTRAVGAYEQYF
CDR3nt: TGTGCCACCACCCGGGCCGTGGGGGCCTACGAGCAGTACTTC

d_gene: -
abundance: -
j_gene: TRBJ2-6
v_gene: TRBV7-3
CDR3aa: CASSLTTGISRANVLTF
CDR3nt: TGTGCCAGCAGCTTAACCACAGGGATCTCTAGGGCCAACGTCCTGACTTTC

d_gene: -
abundance: -
j_gene: TRBJ1-1
v_gene: TRBV20-1
CDR3aa: CSPRRGYPEAFF
CDR3nt: TGCAGCCCTCGCAGGGGCTACCCTGAAGCTTTCTTT

d_gene: -
abundance: -
j_gene: TRBJ1-5
v_gene: TRBV13
CDR3aa: CASSRGGYNQPQHF
CDR3nt: TGTGCCAGCTCTCGGGGGGGCTACAATCAGCCCCAGCATTTT

d_gene: -
abundance: -
j_gene: TRBJ2-4
v_gene: TRBV29-1
CDR3aa: CSVSSTGAKNIQYF
CDR3nt: TGCAGCGTTTCATCGACGGGGGCCAAAAACATTCAGTACTTC

d_gene: -
abundance: few
j_gene: TRBJ2-2
v_gene: TRBV11-1
CDR3aa: CASSLERANTGELFF
CDR3nt: TGTGCCAGCAGCTTGGAACGAGCGAACACCGGGGAGCTGTTTTTT

d_gene: -
abundance: many
j_gene: TRBJ2-3
v_gene: TRBV30
CDR3aa: CAWSREGGTDTQYF
CDR3nt: TGTGCCTGGAGTCGGGAAGGGGGCACAGATACGCAGTATTTT

d_gene: -
abundance: -
j_gene: TRBJ2-1
v_gene: TRBV12-3/TRBV12-4
CDR3aa: CPSSPSGGADSYNEQFF
CDR3nt: TGTCCCAGCAGTCCTTCTGGGGGGGCTGACTCCTACAATGAGCAGTTCTTC

d_gene: -
abundance: -
j_gene: TRBJ1-6
v_gene: TRBV6-1
CDR3aa: CASSELGLSLRSPLHF
CDR3nt: TGTGCCAGCAGTGAATTGGGCTTGTCATTAAGGTCACCCCTCCACTTT

d_gene: -
abundance: few
j_gene: TRBJ1-5
v_gene: TRBV30
CDR3aa: CAWNQQGQPQHF
CDR3nt: TGTGCCTGGAACCAACAGGGACAGCCCCAGCATTTT

d_gene: TRBD2
abundance: -
j_gene: TRBJ2-3
v_gene: TRBV6-2/TRBV6-3
CDR3aa: CASSPSGRWTDTQYF
CDR3nt: TGTGCCAGCAGTCCCAGCGGGAGGTGGACAGATACGCAGTATTTT

d_gene: -
abundance: -
j_gene: TRBJ2-5
v_gene: TRBV5-1
CDR3aa: CASSLGGGPPETQYF
CDR3nt: TGCGCCAGCAGCTTGGGAGGAGGACCCCCGGAGACCCAGTACTTC

d_gene: -
abundance: -
j_gene: TRBJ2-7
v_gene: TRBV3-1
CDR3aa: CASSRKVGQFSYEQYF
CDR3nt: TGTGCCAGCAGCCGCAAAGTCGGACAATTTTCCTACGAGCAGTACTTC

d_gene: -
abundance: -
j_gene: TRBJ2-1
v_gene: TRBV4-3
CDR3aa: CASSQDGQYEQFF
CDR3nt: TGCGCCAGCAGCCAAGACGGACAGTATGAGCAGTTCTTC

d_gene: -
abundance: -
j_gene: TRBJ1-1
v_gene: TRBV9
CDR3aa: CASSAEVNMNTEAFF
CDR3nt: TGTGCCAGCAGCGCGGAGGTTAACATGAACACTGAAGCTTTCTTT

d_gene: -
abundance: -
j_gene: TRBJ1-1
v_gene: TRBV11-1
CDR3aa: CASSFKGGNTEAFF
CDR3nt: TGTGCCAGCAGCTTTAAGGGCGGGAACACTGAAGCTTTCTTT

d_gene: TRBD1
abundance: -
j_gene: TRBJ2-1
v_gene: TRBV6-2/TRBV6-3
CDR3aa: CASSRTGGFMNEQFF
CDR3nt: TGTGCCAGCAGCAGGACAGGGGGCTTCATGAATGAGCAGTTCTTC

d_gene: TRBD2
abundance: many
j_gene: TRBJ2-5
v_gene: TRBV14
CDR3aa: CASSPTSGRALQETQYF
CDR3nt: TGTGCCAGCAGTCCTACTAGCGGGAGGGCCCTCCAAGAGACCCAGTACTTC

d_gene: -
abundance: few
j_gene: TRBJ2-7
v_gene: TRBV7-2
CDR3aa: CASRRPGPVLAEQYF
CDR3nt: TGTGCCAGCAGGCGCCCGGGTCCCGTCCTGGCCGAGCAGTACTTC

d_gene: -
abundance: many
j_gene: TRBJ2-3
v_gene: TRBV9
CDR3aa: CASSVARASATTDTQYF
CDR3nt: TGTGCCAGCAGCGTAGCGCGAGCTAGCGCAACCACAGATACGCAGTATTTT

d_gene: -
abundance: -
j_gene: TRBJ2-3
v_gene: TRBV7-2
CDR3aa: CASSLFRRGSKGDTQYF
CDR3nt: TGTGCCAGCAGCTTATTTCGTCGAGGGAGCAAGGGAGATACGCAGTATTTT

d_gene: TRBD2
abundance: many
j_gene: TRBJ2-2
v_gene: TRBV19
CDR3aa: CASSVALAVTGELFF
CDR3nt: TGTGCCAGTAGTGTCGCACTAGCGGTCACCGGGGAGCTGTTTTTT

d_gene: TRBD1
abundance: many
j_gene: TRBJ1-6
v_gene: TRBV7-3
CDR3aa: CASSSRPGTERNSPLHF
CDR3nt: TGTGCCAGCAGCTCGCGCCCCGGGACAGAACGTAATTCACCCCTCCACTTT

d_gene: -
abundance: few
j_gene: TRBJ1-1
v_gene: TRBV19
CDR3aa: CASSILVGQGTEAFF
CDR3nt: TGTGCCAGTAGTATCTTGGTCGGGCAGGGCACTGAAGCTTTCTTT

d_gene: TRBD2
abundance: many
j_gene: TRBJ2-1
v_gene: TRBV20-1
CDR3aa: CSTTSGDYNEQFF
CDR3nt: TGCAGTACCACTAGCGGGGACTACAATGAGCAGTTCTTC

d_gene: -
abundance: many
j_gene: TRBJ1-5
v_gene: TRBV6-5
CDR3aa: CASTHGSNQPQHF
CDR3nt: TGTGCCAGCACCCATGGGAGCAATCAGCCCCAGCATTTT

d_gene: -
abundance: many
j_gene: TRBJ1-2
v_gene: TRBV3-1
CDR3aa: CASSQNPALVLYGYTF
CDR3nt: TGTGCCAGCAGCCAAAATCCGGCACTAGTCCTATATGGCTACACCTTC

d_gene: -
abundance: many
j_gene: TRBJ2-3
v_gene: TRBV29-1
CDR3aa: CGHLQGTRTDTQYF
CDR3nt: TGCGGCCACCTTCAGGGGACCCGCACAGATACGCAGTATTTT

d_gene: -
abundance: many
j_gene: TRBJ1-3
v_gene: TRBV11-2
CDR3aa: CASSFSPPSGNTIYF
CDR3nt: TGTGCCAGCAGCTTCTCCCCCCCCTCTGGAAACACCATATATTTT

d_gene: -
abundance: few
j_gene: TRBJ1-1
v_gene: TRBV29-1
CDR3aa: CSAGGINTEAFF
CDR3nt: TGCAGCGCCGGGGGCATTAACACTGAAGCTTTCTTT

d_gene: -
abundance: many
j_gene: TRBJ2-7
v_gene: TRBV3-1
CDR3aa: CASSLKAGGHEQYF
CDR3nt: TGTGCCAGCAGCCTGAAGGCAGGTGGGCACGAGCAGTACTTC

d_gene: TRBD2
abundance: -
j_gene: TRBJ2-2
v_gene: TRBV20-1
CDR3aa: CSAGGAGGTGELFF
CDR3nt: TGCAGTGCAGGGGGGGCGGGAGGCACCGGGGAGCTGTTTTTT

d_gene: TRBD1
abundance: -
j_gene: TRBJ2-7
v_gene: TRBV6-6
CDR3aa: CASSPTGVVQRGLQYF
CDR3nt: TGTGCCAGCAGTCCAACCGGGGTCGTGCAGAGGGGGCTGCAGTACTTC

d_gene: TRBD2
abundance: few
j_gene: TRBJ2-5
v_gene: TRBV5-1
CDR3aa: CASSFLAAQETQYF
CDR3nt: TGCGCCAGCAGCTTTCTAGCGGCCCAAGAGACCCAGTACTTC

d_gene: -
abundance: many
j_gene: TRBJ2-3
v_gene: TRBV29-1
CDR3aa: CSGTEWTDTQYF
CDR3nt: TGCAGCGGCACGGAATGGACAGATACGCAGTATTTT

d_gene: -
abundance: many
j_gene: TRBJ2-3
v_gene: TRBV7-9
CDR3aa: CASSLGVITDTQYF
CDR3nt: TGTGCCAGCAGCTTAGGAGTAATTACAGATACGCAGTATTTT

d_gene: -
abundance: few
j_gene: TRBJ2-6
v_gene: TRBV28
CDR3aa: CASSLGLLSSGANVLTF
CDR3nt: TGTGCCAGCAGTTTGGGACTCCTCAGCTCTGGGGCCAACGTCCTGACTTTC

d_gene: TRBD2
abundance: -
j_gene: TRBJ2-7
v_gene: TRBV5-1
CDR3aa: CASSTLAGGSYEQYF
CDR3nt: TGCGCCAGCAGCACCCTAGCGGGAGGTTCCTACGAGCAGTACTTC

d_gene: TRBD1
abundance: few
j_gene: TRBJ2-1
v_gene: TRBV7-2
CDR3aa: CASSLHGSGQGRNEQFF
CDR3nt: TGTGCCAGCAGCTTACATGGAAGTGGACAGGGGAGGAATGAGCAGTTCTTC

d_gene: -
abundance: few
j_gene: TRBJ2-1
v_gene: TRBV20-1
CDR3aa: CSAYRGIYNEQFF
CDR3nt: TGCAGTGCGTACCGAGGAATTTACAATGAGCAGTTCTTC

d_gene: TRBD1
abundance: few
j_gene: TRBJ1-4
v_gene: TRBV28
CDR3aa: CASRRQGAGEKLFF
CDR3nt: TGTGCCAGCAGGCGACAGGGGGCGGGTGAAAAACTGTTTTTT

d_gene: TRBD1
abundance: -
j_gene: TRBJ1-1
v_gene: TRBV20-1
CDR3aa: CSARSPGTGPVTEAFF
CDR3nt: TGCAGTGCTAGAAGTCCCGGGACAGGGCCGGTTACTGAAGCTTTCTTT

d_gene: -
abundance: few
j_gene: TRBJ2-7
v_gene: TRBV9
CDR3aa: CASSVTSIAEQYF
CDR3nt: TGTGCCAGCAGCGTGACTTCAATTGCGGAGCAGTACTTC

d_gene: -
abundance: many
j_gene: TRBJ2-7
v_gene: TRBV6-2/TRBV6-3
CDR3aa: CASSLGRNYEQYF
CDR3nt: TGTGCCAGCAGCTTGGGACGGAACTACGAGCAGTACTTC

d_gene: TRBD1
abundance: many
j_gene: TRBJ2-7
v_gene: TRBV25-1
CDR3aa: CASSSPGQSSYEQYF
CDR3nt: TGTGCCAGCAGTTCCCCGGGACAGAGCTCCTACGAGCAGTACTTC

d_gene: -
abundance: -
j_gene: TRBJ1-1
v_gene: TRBV6-5
CDR3aa: CASSYSKGGGRNVARNTEAFF
CDR3nt: TGTGCCAGCAGTTACTCGAAGGGAGGTGGTCGGAATGTCGCGCGGAACACTGAAGCTTTCTTT

d_gene: -
abundance: few
j_gene: TRBJ1-2
v_gene: TRBV29-1
CDR3aa: CSVEGDGRNYGYTF
CDR3nt: TGCAGCGTTGAGGGTGACGGGCGCAACTATGGCTACACCTTC

d_gene: -
abundance: few
j_gene: TRBJ1-1
v_gene: TRBV5-1
CDR3aa: CASSRSFGMNTEAFF
CDR3nt: TGCGCCAGCAGCCGGTCCTTCGGAATGAACACTGAAGCTTTCTTT

d_gene: -
abundance: many
j_gene: TRBJ2-3
v_gene: TRBV28
CDR3aa: CASSSTQDTQYF
CDR3nt: TGTGCCAGCTCGAGCACGCAGGATACGCAGTATTTT

d_gene: TRBD2
abundance: few
j_gene: TRBJ2-1
v_gene: TRBV12-3/TRBV12-4
CDR3aa: CASRGLAGSNEQFF
CDR3nt: TGTGCCAGCAGGGGACTAGCGGGGTCTAATGAGCAGTTCTTC

d_gene: TRBD1
abundance: -
j_gene: TRBJ2-7
v_gene: TRBV29-1
CDR3aa: CSARSGQGYEQYF
CDR3nt: TGCAGCGCCCGATCGGGACAGGGTTACGAGCAGTACTTC

d_gene: -
abundance: few
j_gene: TRBJ2-5
v_gene: TRBV20-1
CDR3aa: CSAPEMGQETQYF
CDR3nt: TGCAGTGCCCCCGAGATGGGGCAAGAGACCCAGTACTTC

d_gene: -
abundance: -
j_gene: TRBJ1-2
v_gene: TRBV6-6
CDR3aa: CASSFRVSNYTF
CDR3nt: TGTGCCAGCAGTTTCAGGGTTTCGAACTACACCTTC

d_gene: -
abundance: -
j_gene: TRBJ2-3
v_gene: TRBV28
CDR3aa: CASKQGGETDTQYF
CDR3nt: TGTGCCAGCAAACAGGGGGGGGAAACAGATACGCAGTATTTT

d_gene: -
abundance: -
j_gene: TRBJ2-3
v_gene: TRBV5-1
CDR3aa: CASSGLGYTDTQYF
CDR3nt: TGCGCCAGCAGCGGACTCGGTTACACAGATACGCAGTATTTT

d_gene: TRBD2
abundance: -
j_gene: TRBJ2-1
v_gene: TRBV6-1
CDR3aa: CASSVGLVSITEQFF
CDR3nt: TGTGCCAGCAGTGTGGGACTAGTGTCGATCACTGAGCAGTTCTTC

d_gene: TRBD2
abundance: few
j_gene: TRBJ2-3
v_gene: TRBV11-2
CDR3aa: CASSFGLAGSDTQYF
CDR3nt: TGTGCCAGCAGCTTCGGGCTAGCGGGATCAGATACGCAGTATTTT

d_gene: -
abundance: -
j_gene: TRBJ2-5
v_gene: TRBV7-9
CDR3aa: CASSLRGPQGRKETQYF
CDR3nt: TGTGCCAGCAGCTTAAGGGGCCCCCAGGGGCGCAAAGAGACCCAGTACTTC

d_gene: TRBD2
abundance: -
j_gene: TRBJ2-1
v_gene: TRBV5-6
CDR3aa: CASSRRLAGVDEQFF
CDR3nt: TGTGCCAGCAGCCGAAGACTAGCGGGAGTGGATGAGCAGTTCTTC